Below are 20 T cell receptor beta chains sequenced from a single sample in a study of graft-versus-host responses after intestinal transplantation. These receptors have no known antigen. The table came from immunoSEQ multiplex PCR; TCRdb's copy has only in-frame clones and leaves some out. Of some 110,000 clones in the sample, approximately 84% were seen once. The specimen was unstimulated CD4+ T cells sorted from spleen or lymph node cells, collected before intestinal transplant. The receptors here all came from a human donor who received an intestinal transplant.

The J gene is TRBJ2-5, the V gene TRBV7-2; tentatively, D is TRBD1 (6 bases). This CDR3 has 14 residues. The germline V gene has CDR1 SGHTA and CDR2 FQGNSA. The germline V and J ends were trimmed by 4 bases and 4 bases, with 13 bases remaining between them. CDR3 nucleotides: TGTGCCAGCAGCTATCCCAGGGGTAGAGAGACCCAGTACTTC. Translating it yields CASSYPRGRETQYF.

This chain joins TRBV6-5 and TRBJ1-3; D gene ambiguous. The germline V and J ends were trimmed by 0 bases and 3 bases, with 12 bases remaining between them. This CDR3 comprises 16 residues. Germline CDR1 is MNHEY and CDR2 is SVGAGI. CDR3 loop: CASSYSPRTHGNTIYF. The CDR3 region has the DNA TGTGCCAGCAGTTACTCGCCGAGGACTCATGGAAACACCATATATTTT.

The V and J genes are TRBV18 and TRBJ2-7, with TRBD1 matching 10 bases. The germline V gene encodes CDR1 KGHSH and CDR2 LQKENI. The trim removed 3 bases at V and 3 bases at J, leaving 5 bases unmatched. This CDR3 comprises 15 residues. The CDR3, as DNA: TGTGCCAGCTCACCGGGGACAGGGGTCAACTACGAGCAGTACTTC. Amino acid sequence: CASSPGTGVNYEQYF.

The V gene is TRBV5-1, the J gene TRBJ1-1; 10 nucleotides match TRBD1. The germline V gene has CDR1 SGHRS and CDR2 YFSETQ. The CDR3 runs to 15 residues. The trim removed 4 bases at V and 3 bases at J, leaving 6 bases unmatched. This CDR3 reads CASSGRQGADTEAFF. Written as DNA, the CDR3 is TGCGCCAGCAGCGGAAGACAGGGGGCGGACACTGAAGCTTTCTTT.

This rearrangement joins TRBV28 to TRBJ2-3; D ambiguous. Trimming removed 5 bases from V and 5 bases from J, with 8 bases in between. This CDR3 has 12 residues. In germline, CDR1 is MDHEN, CDR2 SYDVKM. The CDR3 region is CASSLPRDTQYF. In nucleotides, the CDR3 is TGTGCCAGCAGTCTTCCCAGAGATACGCAGTATTTT.

The chain uses TRBV11-2 and TRBJ2-1; 7 bases match TRBD2. CDR1 is SGHAT, CDR2 FQNNGV, per germline. This CDR3 has 17 residues. Unmatched junction bases numbered 10, after V lost 1 base and J lost 4 bases. CDR3 region: CASSLGVGGLTYNEQFF. The CDR3 nucleotides read TGTGCCAGCAGCTTAGGGGTCGGGGGACTAACGTACAATGAGCAGTTCTTC.

This chain joins TRBV11-1 and TRBJ2-3; 7 bases fit TRBD2. The CDR3 is 15 residues long. V gave up 5 bases and J gave up 6 bases; unmatched junction bases: 11. CDR1 and CDR2 (germline): SGHAT, FQDESV (reference sequence). CDR3 sequence: CASSRGLGLEDTQYF. The CDR3 DNA reads TGTGCCAGCAGCCGTGGACTAGGGCTCGAGGATACGCAGTATTTT.

The gene calls are TRBV7-2 and TRBJ1-5; D is possibly TRBD1 (6 bases). Germline loops: CDR1 SGHTA, CDR2 FQGNSA. This CDR3 has 15 amino acids. V was trimmed by 3 bases and J by 4 bases, leaving 13 bases between them. In nucleotides, the CDR3 is TGTGCCAGCAGCTTGATGGACAGACATAATCAGCCCCAGCATTTT. Its protein product is CASSLMDRHNQPQHF.

This chain connects TRBV6-6 to TRBJ2-1, with D perhaps TRBD1 or TRBD2 (5 bases each). This CDR3 has 14 residues. Per germline, CDR1 MNHNY and CDR2 SVGAGI (reference sequence). The ends were cut back, 2 bases at V and 7 bases at J, with 12 bases in the middle. The CDR3 DNA reads as TGTGCCAGCAGTTACCCAGGGTCGGGGAATGAGCAGTTCTTC. Translating gives CASSYPGSGNEQFF.

The chain joins TRBV19 to TRBJ2-1; D unresolved. CDR3 length equals 15 residues. The ends were cut back, 6 bases at V and 0 bases at J, with 12 bases in the middle. Germline V gene sequence: CDR1 LNHDA, CDR2 SQIVND (reference sequence). The CDR3 reads CASRPTGSSYNEQFF. The DNA for the CDR3 is TGTGCCAGTAGACCGACTGGCAGCTCCTACAATGAGCAGTTCTTC.

This chain links TRBV29-1 with TRBJ2-7; unclear D gene. The CDR3 is made up of 12 amino acids. CDR1 is SQVTM, CDR2 ANQGSEA, per germline. V shed 4 bases and J shed 1 base, with 8 bases lying between them. DNA of the CDR3: TGCAGCGTTGTAAGGCAGTCCTACGAGCAGTACTTC. As protein: CSVVRQSYEQYF.

The chain joins TRBV27 to TRBJ1-6; possibly TRBD1 for D (5 bases). CDR3 length: 15 residues. CDR1 and CDR2 from the germline V gene are MNHEY and SMNVEV (reference sequence). Trimming shortened V by 2 bases and J by 3 bases, and 8 bases separated the two germline ends. The CDR3 region has the DNA TGTGCCAGCAGTTTAGGGGGGGTCTATAATTCACCCCTCCACTTT. This codes for CASSLGGVYNSPLHF.

V usage is TRBV19 and J usage is TRBJ2-7, with TRBD1 matching over 9 bases. J gave up 7 bases and V 6 bases, and 10 bases lay outside the gene matches. Germline V lookup: CDR1 LNHDA, CDR2 SQIVND (reference sequence). The CDR3 runs 14 residues. The CDR3 region has the DNA TGTGCCAGTAGGAGCGGGGACAGGGCGTCTGAGCAGTACTTC. Amino acid sequence: CASRSGDRASEQYF.

In DNA form, the CDR3 reads TGTGCCAGCAGACGCCTCGCTAACACTGAAGCTTTCTTT. Amino acids: CASRRLANTEAFF. The chain combines TRBV28 with TRBJ1-1, with D unresolved. The CDR3 has 13 residues. V lost 6 bases and J lost 2, with 10 bases in between. Germline V gene data show CDR1 as MDHEN and CDR2 as SYDVKM.

V and J are TRBV7-3 and TRBJ1-2; TRBD1 matches 11 bases. The length of the CDR3 is 13 residues. The junction had 8 bases not matched to a gene; V was cut back by 5 bases and J by 12 bases. Germline CDR1 SGHTA, CDR2 FQGTGA. The CDR3 DNA reads as TGTGCCAGCAGCCCGGCGGGACAGGGGGGAAACACCTTC. Its protein is CASSPAGQGGNTF.

The chain couples TRBV28 to TRBJ2-1; the match to TRBD2 covers 8 bases. Trimming removed 8 bases from V and 7 bases from J; junction bases left unmatched: 4. This CDR3 contains 12 residues. CDR1 is MDHEN and CDR2 is SYDVKM in the germline V gene. Here the CDR3 reads CASRGLVNEQFF. The CDR3, as DNA: TGTGCCAGCCGGGGACTAGTGAATGAGCAGTTCTTC.

This clone has a single count. This sequence joins TRBV5-3 and TRBJ1-1; weak D call: TRBD1 (5 bases). TRBV5-3 is flagged as an ORF with uncertain function. With 0 bases removed from V and 3 bases from J, the gap between germline ends came to 9 bases. This CDR3 comprises 14 residues. The DNA of the CDR3 is TGTGCCAGAAGCTTGGCAGGGACCGACACTGAAGCTTTCTTT. Protein product: CARSLAGTDTEAFF.

The rearrangement uses TRBV5-1 and TRBJ2-3, with a tentative D call TRBD2 (5 bases). Deletions cut 5 bases from V and 5 bases from J, with 15 bases between. The CDR3 consists of 14 residues. The germline gives CDR1 SGHRS, CDR2 YFSETQ. The CDR3 DNA sequence: TGCGCCAGCAGACCTACCGGGAATGAAGATACGCAGTATTTT. Residues: CASRPTGNEDTQYF.

The rearrangement uses TRBV27 and TRBJ1-2; D is possibly TRBD1 (5 bases). The V end was cut by 3 bases, the J end by 8 bases, with 22 bases between. Germline V gives CDR1 MNHEY, CDR2 SMNVEV (reference sequence). This CDR3 comprises 16 residues. CDR3 bases: TGTGCCAGCAGTTTTTGGGACCGGACGGGGAGTTTCGGCTACACCTTC. The encoded protein is CASSFWDRTGSFGYTF.

Written as DNA, the CDR3 is TGTGCCAGCTCAGAGCGGAACACCGGGGAGCTGTTTTTT. This sequence encodes CASSERNTGELFF. V usage is TRBV18 and J usage is TRBJ2-2; no reliable D call. The CDR3 loop spans 13 amino acids. The germline V gene encodes CDR1 KGHSH and CDR2 LQKENI. V gave up 5 bases and J gave up 1 base, with 5 bases separating them.